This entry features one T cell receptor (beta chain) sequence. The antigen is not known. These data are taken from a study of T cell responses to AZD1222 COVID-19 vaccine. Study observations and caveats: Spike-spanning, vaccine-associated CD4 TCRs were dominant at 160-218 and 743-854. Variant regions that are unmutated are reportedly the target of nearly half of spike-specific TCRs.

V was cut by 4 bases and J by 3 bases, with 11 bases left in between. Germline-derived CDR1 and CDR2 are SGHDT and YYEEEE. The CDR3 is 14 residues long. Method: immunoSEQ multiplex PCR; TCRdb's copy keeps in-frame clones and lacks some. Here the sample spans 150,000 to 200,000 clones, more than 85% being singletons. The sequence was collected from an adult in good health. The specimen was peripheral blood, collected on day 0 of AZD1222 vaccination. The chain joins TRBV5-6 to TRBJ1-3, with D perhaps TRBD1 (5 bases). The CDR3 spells CASSIGVRGNTIYF. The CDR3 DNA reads TGTGCCAGCAGCATAGGGGTTCGTGGAAACACCATATATTTT. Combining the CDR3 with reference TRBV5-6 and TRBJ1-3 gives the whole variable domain DAGVTQSPTHLIKTRGQQVTLRCSPKSGHDTVSWYQQALGQGPQFIFQYYEEEERQRGNFPDRFSGHQFPNYSSELNVNALLLGDSALYLCASSIGVRGNTIYFGEGSWLTVV.